This T cell receptor beta chain was identified in a study of CD8 T cells in Susac syndrome. Across the whole study: There were Susac syndrome patients who were therapy-naive at blood draw, others on corticosteroids, and others on intravenous immunoglobulin alone. Study-wide results and caveats: The authors acknowledged that their TCR sequencing and HLA analysis involved a relatively small number of individuals.

A quantity of roughly 0.5 to 1 ug RNA underwent reverse transcription using random hexamers. Each CDR3 protein is one row after TCRdb ran MiXCR on the immunoSEQ multiplex PCR reads. Of about 120,000 distinct CDR3 sequences detected, roughly 95% appear once; the ten largest clones hold roughly 0.14%. This CDR3 is 15 amino acids long. Germline V gene data show CDR1 as KGHSH and CDR2 as LQKENI. V gave up 3 bases and J gave up 4 bases, with 15 bases separating them. Each Susac syndrome patient had definite or probable disease by recently defined criteria. Bulk CD8+ and CD4+ cells came from magnetic negative isolation; CD8+ TEMRA by FACS. In the case of this clonotype: Its antigen is unidentified.

The TCR comes from a human donor with Susac syndrome. The chain combines TRBV18 with TRBJ1-2; D is undetermined. Input material: CD4+ T cells from PBMCs. The CDR3 DNA reads TGTGCCAGCTCACCTCGGACCAGGTTGGGCTATGGCTACACCTTC. The encoded protein is CASSPRTRLGYGYTF.